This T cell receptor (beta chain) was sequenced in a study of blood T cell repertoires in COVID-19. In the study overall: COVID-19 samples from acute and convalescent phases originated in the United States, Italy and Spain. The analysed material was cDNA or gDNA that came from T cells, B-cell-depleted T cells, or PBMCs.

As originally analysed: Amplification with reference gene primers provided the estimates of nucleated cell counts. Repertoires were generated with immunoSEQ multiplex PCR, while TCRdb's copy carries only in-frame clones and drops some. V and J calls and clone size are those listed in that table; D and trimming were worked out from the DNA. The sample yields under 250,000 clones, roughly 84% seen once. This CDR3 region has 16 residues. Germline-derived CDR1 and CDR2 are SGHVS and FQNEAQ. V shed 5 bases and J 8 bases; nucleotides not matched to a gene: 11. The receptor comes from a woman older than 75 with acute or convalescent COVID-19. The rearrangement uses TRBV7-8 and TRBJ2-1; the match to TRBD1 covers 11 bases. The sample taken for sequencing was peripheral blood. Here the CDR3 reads CASSGTGTGGWDEQFF. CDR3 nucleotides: TGTGCCAGCAGCGGGACCGGGACAGGGGGTTGGGATGAGCAGTTCTTC.